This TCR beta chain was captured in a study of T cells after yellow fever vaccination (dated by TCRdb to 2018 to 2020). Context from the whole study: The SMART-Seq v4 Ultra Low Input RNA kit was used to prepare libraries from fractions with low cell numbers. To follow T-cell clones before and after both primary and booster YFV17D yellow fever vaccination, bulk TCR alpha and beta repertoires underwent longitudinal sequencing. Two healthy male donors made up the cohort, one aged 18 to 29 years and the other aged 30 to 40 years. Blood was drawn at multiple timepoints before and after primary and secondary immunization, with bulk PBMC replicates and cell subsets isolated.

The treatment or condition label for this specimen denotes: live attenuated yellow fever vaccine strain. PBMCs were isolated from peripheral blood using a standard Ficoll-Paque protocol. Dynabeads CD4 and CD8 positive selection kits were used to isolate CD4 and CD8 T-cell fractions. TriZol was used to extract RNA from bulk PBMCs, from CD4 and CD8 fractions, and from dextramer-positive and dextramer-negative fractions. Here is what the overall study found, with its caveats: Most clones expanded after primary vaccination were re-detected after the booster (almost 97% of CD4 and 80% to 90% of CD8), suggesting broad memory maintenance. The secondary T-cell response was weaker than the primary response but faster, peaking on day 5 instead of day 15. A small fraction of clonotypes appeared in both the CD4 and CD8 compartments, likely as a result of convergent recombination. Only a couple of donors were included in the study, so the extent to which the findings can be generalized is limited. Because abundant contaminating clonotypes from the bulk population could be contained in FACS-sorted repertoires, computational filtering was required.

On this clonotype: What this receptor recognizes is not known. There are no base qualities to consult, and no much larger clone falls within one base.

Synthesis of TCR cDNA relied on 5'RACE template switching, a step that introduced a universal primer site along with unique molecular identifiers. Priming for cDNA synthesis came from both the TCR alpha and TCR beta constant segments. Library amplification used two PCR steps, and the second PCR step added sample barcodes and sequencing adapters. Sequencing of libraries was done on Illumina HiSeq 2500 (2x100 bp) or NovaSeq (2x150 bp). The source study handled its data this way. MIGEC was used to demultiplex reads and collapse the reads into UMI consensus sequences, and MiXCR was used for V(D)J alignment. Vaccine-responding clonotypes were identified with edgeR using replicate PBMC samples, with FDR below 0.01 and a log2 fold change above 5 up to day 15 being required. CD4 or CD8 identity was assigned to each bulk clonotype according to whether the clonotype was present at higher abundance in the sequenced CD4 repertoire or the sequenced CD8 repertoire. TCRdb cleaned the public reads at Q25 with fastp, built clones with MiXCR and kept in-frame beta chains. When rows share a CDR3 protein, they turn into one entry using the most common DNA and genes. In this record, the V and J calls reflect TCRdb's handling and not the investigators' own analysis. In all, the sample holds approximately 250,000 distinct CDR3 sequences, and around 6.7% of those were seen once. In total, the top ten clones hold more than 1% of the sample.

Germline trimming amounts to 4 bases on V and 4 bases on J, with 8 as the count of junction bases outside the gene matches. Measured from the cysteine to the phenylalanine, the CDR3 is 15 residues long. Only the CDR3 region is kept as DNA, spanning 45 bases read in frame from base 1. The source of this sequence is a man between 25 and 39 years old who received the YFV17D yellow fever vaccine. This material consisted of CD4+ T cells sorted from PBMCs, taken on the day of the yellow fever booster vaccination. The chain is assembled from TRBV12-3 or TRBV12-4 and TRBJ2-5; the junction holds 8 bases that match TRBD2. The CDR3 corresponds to CASSWSGRAGETQYF. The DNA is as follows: TGTGCCAGCAGTTGGTCCGGGAGGGCCGGAGAGACCCAGTACTTC.